The clone carrying this TCR beta chain has only a few counts. The antigen is not known. V trimming: 6 bases; J trimming: 7 bases; junction bases outside the gene matches: 8. There are 13 residues in the CDR3. Germline CDR1 is SNHLY and CDR2 is FYNNEI. The data originate from a study of T-cell reconstitution after alpha-beta-depleted transplantation in children. Study observations and caveats: Some patients' high day-60 TCRbeta diversity was attributed to recipient cells surviving conditioning. One year after transplant, T-cell counts and diversity came mostly from newly produced T cells.

Preparation of the TCRbeta library was carried out with unique molecular identifiers. From the PCR reads, TCRdb called clonotypes with MiXCR, one entry per CDR3 protein. The sample holds 450,000 to 700,000 distinct CDR3 sequences, 25% to 30% seen once. The V gene is TRBV2, the J gene TRBJ1-1; 7 positions match TRBD1. This specimen was PBMCs, taken before TCRalphabeta/CD19-depleted stem cell transplant. The sequence was collected from a boy under two years old with Wiskott-Aldrich syndrome, due to receive a stem cell transplant. The CDR3 DNA reads as TGTGCCAGCAGAAACGACAGGGAGGATGAAGCTTTCTTT. Residues: CASRNDREDEAFF. Filled out from reference TRBV2 and TRBJ1-1, the complete variable domain reads EPEVTQTPSHQVTQMGQEVILRCVPISNHLYFYWYRQILGQKVEFLVSFYNNEISEKSEIFDDQFSVERPDGSNFTLKIRSTKLEDSAMYFCASRNDREDEAFFGQGTRLTVV.